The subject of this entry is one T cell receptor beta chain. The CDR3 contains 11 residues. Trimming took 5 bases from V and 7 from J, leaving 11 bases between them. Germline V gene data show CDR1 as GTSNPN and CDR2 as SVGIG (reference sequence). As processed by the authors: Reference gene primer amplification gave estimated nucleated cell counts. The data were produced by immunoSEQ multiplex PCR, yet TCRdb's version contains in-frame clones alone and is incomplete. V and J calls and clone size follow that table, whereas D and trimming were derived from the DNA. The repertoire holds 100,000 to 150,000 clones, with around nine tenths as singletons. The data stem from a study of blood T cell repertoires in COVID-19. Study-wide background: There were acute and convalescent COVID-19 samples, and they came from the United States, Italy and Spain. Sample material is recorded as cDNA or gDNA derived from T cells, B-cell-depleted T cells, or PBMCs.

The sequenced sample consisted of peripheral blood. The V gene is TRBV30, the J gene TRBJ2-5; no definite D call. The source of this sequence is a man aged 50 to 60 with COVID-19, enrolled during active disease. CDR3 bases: TGTGCCTGGCGTCTGACGGGGACCCAGTACTTC. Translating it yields CAWRLTGTQYF. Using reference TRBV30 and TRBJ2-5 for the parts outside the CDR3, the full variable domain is SQTIHQWPATLVQPVGSPLSLECTVEGTSNPNLYWYRQAAGRGLQLLFYSVGIGQISSEVPQNLSASRPQDRQFILSSKKLLLSDSGFYLCAWRLTGTQYFGPGTRLLVL.